The rows below give T cell receptor beta chains drawn from one sample of a study of T cell responses to AZD1222 COVID-19 vaccine. Measured with immunoSEQ multiplex PCR; TCRdb has only the in-frame clones, and not every one. The table includes about 92,000 clones, around 86% detected once. The source was peripheral blood, collected on day 0 of AZD1222 vaccination. The receptors shown here come from an adult in good health. The CDR3 runs from the conserved cysteine through the conserved F or W. The D gene is left open where the match is weak. Only some rows state a clone size, as once, few, many or a class for expanded clones.

j_call d_call v_call clone_size cdr3_aa cdr3_nt
TRBJ2-6 TRBD1 TRBV10-3 - CAISEGGQASGANVLTF TGTGCCATCAGTGAGGGGGGACAGGCATCTGGGGCCAACGTCCTGACTTTC
TRBJ2-7 - TRBV18 - CASSPPEPYEQYF TGTGCCAGCTCACCACCGGAGCCCTACGAGCAGTACTTC
TRBJ2-5 TRBD1 TRBV19 - CASSTSGTGVIGTQYF TGTGCCAGTAGTACTTCCGGGACAGGGGTTATCGGGACCCAGTACTTC
TRBJ2-1 TRBD2 TRBV6-5 many CASRTSGSGEQFF TGTGCCAGCAGGACTAGCGGGAGTGGTGAGCAGTTCTTC
TRBJ2-3 TRBD2 TRBV6-1 once CASSALSGRAGDTQYF TGTGCCAGCAGTGCACTGAGCGGGAGGGCGGGAGATACGCAGTATTTT
TRBJ2-3 - TRBV5-1 once CASSELRGGTDTQYF TGCGCCAGCAGCGAACTCAGGGGTGGCACAGATACGCAGTATTTT
TRBJ2-7 TRBD1 TRBV19 few CASSISVGTGAFEQYF TGTGCCAGTAGTATCTCTGTTGGGACAGGGGCCTTCGAGCAGTACTTC
TRBJ1-4 TRBD1 TRBV18 once CASSPTGANEKLFF TGTGCCAGCTCACCGACAGGGGCAAACGAAAAACTGTTTTTT
TRBJ1-2 - TRBV6-5 - CASSPTDYGYTF TGTGCCAGCAGCCCGACGGACTATGGCTACACCTTC
TRBJ1-6 - TRBV24-1 - CATRPADVLDNSPLHF TGTGCCACCAGACCTGCCGACGTTCTTGATAATTCACCCCTCCACTTT
TRBJ2-7 TRBD1 TRBV3-1/TRBV3-2 - CASSFNRGRSYEQYF TGTGCCAGCAGCTTCAACAGGGGACGGAGCTACGAGCAGTACTTC
TRBJ2-7 TRBD2 TRBV6-5 - CASSYIRAGSSYEQYF TGTGCCAGCAGTTACATACGAGCGGGAAGCTCCTACGAGCAGTACTTC
TRBJ2-1 - TRBV2 - CASSGFHEQFF TGTGCCAGCAGCGGGTTCCATGAGCAGTTCTTC
TRBJ2-7 - TRBV29-1 - CSGPTVLGEQYF TGCAGCGGCCCGACGGTTTTGGGCGAGCAGTACTTC
TRBJ2-5 TRBD2 TRBV7-2 - CASRAGGLETQYF TGTGCCAGCAGGGCGGGGGGGCTTGAGACCCAGTACTTC
TRBJ2-1 - TRBV28 - CASSPPGSYNEQFF TGTGCCAGCAGCCCCCCCGGATCCTACAATGAGCAGTTCTTC
TRBJ1-1 TRBD1 TRBV3-1/TRBV3-2 - CASSQVGGGGVNTEAFF TGTGCCAGCAGCCAAGTTGGAGGGGGCGGCGTGAACACTGAAGCTTTCTTT
TRBJ2-5 TRBD2 TRBV10-2 - CASSEGTSGRGETQYF TGCGCCAGCAGTGAGGGGACTAGCGGGAGGGGAGAGACCCAGTACTTC
TRBJ1-2 - TRBV6-2/TRBV6-3 - CASSNPHGGYTF TGTGCCAGCAGCAACCCCCATGGAGGCTACACCTTC
TRBJ2-1 TRBD2 TRBV5-1 - CASSLVTSGGYNEQFF TGCGCCAGCAGCTTGGTAACTAGCGGGGGCTACAATGAGCAGTTCTTC
TRBJ1-3 TRBD1 TRBV5-6 - CASSRRTGDPKSSGNTIYF TGTGCCAGCAGCCGACGGACAGGCGACCCTAAGAGCTCTGGAAACACCATATATTTT
TRBJ2-7 - TRBV30 - CAWSVNRVNEQYF TGTGCCTGGAGTGTGAACAGGGTCAACGAGCAGTACTTC
TRBJ1-2 - TRBV7-9 - CASSLRVGENYGYTF TGTGCCAGCAGCTTACGTGTGGGGGAAAACTATGGCTACACCTTC
TRBJ2-7 TRBD2 TRBV5-6 - CASSLRTSGRLSEQYF TGTGCCAGCAGCCTAAGGACTAGCGGGAGGTTGAGCGAGCAGTACTTC
TRBJ2-7 - TRBV13 once CASSLAGRGEQYF TGTGCCAGCAGCTTGGCGGGGAGAGGCGAGCAGTACTTC
TRBJ1-4 - TRBV6-5 - CASSRTGLTNEKLFF TGTGCCAGCAGCCGAACCGGCTTAACTAATGAAAAACTGTTTTTT
TRBJ2-7 - TRBV5-1 once CASSLGAGHEQYF TGCGCCAGCAGCTTGGGTGCGGGACACGAGCAGTACTTC
TRBJ1-2 - TRBV12-3/TRBV12-4 few CASSFGGDYGYTF TGTGCCAGCAGTTTTGGGGGAGACTATGGCTACACCTTC
TRBJ2-3 - TRBV18 - CASSPGDTQYF TGTGCCAGCTCGCCGGGAGATACGCAGTATTTT
TRBJ2-1 - TRBV28 few CASSHDRDEQFF TGTGCCAGCAGCCATGACCGGGATGAGCAGTTCTTC
TRBJ1-5 TRBD1 TRBV15 - CATSREPRTGVNQPQHF TGTGCCACCAGCAGAGAGCCCCGGACAGGGGTCAATCAGCCCCAGCATTTT
TRBJ2-7 TRBD1 TRBV29-1 - CSVERTGGYEQYF TGCAGCGTTGAGAGGACAGGGGGATACGAGCAGTACTTC
TRBJ2-7 TRBD2 TRBV27 - CASSSRDYSEQYF TGTGCCAGCAGTAGCCGGGACTACTCCGAGCAGTACTTC